Sequencing of this TCR beta chain was carried out in a study of blood T cell repertoires in COVID-19. The study drew participants aged about 18 to 89 years from around 24 US areas. Assignments of participants to cohorts depended upon their own reported clinical history. Profiled with immunoSEQ multiplex PCR; TCRdb holds only in-frame clones, not every one. Among around 230,000 clones, about 90% were seen once, and the ten largest hold 2.5% to 3.5%. Germline V lookup: CDR1 SGHRS, CDR2 YFSETQ. Trimming left V 1 base short and J 6 bases short, with 10 bases between. There are 13 residues in the CDR3. This clone was observed a few times.

This chain uses TRBV5-1 with TRBJ1-1; D might be TRBD1 (6 bases). The source material was PBMCs or T cells enriched from blood (not recorded which). The clonotype was recovered from a woman aged 40 to 49 with acute COVID-19. The CDR3 DNA follows: TGCGCCAGCAGCTTGTTCAGGGGCGCTGAAGCTTTCTTT. Residues: CASSLFRGAEAFF. The variable domain in full, completed from reference TRBV5-1 and TRBJ1-1, reads KAGVTQTPRYLIKTRGQQVTLSCSPISGHRSVSWYQQTPGQGLQFLFEYFSETQRNKGNFPGRFSGRQFSNSRSEMNVSTLELGDSALYLCASSLFRGAEAFFGQGTRLTVV.